The rows below give T cell receptor beta chains drawn from one sample of a study of Ad26.COV2.S vaccination and SARS-CoV-2 variants. Using immunoSEQ multiplex PCR, the repertoire was profiled, and TCRdb retains in-frame clones only, with some absent. The sample lists about 350,000 clones; approximately 90% were seen once. The sequenced sample was peripheral blood, obtained in a trial of Ad26.COV2.S vaccine versus placebo. These receptors all come from a person aged 18-65 years who received the Ad26.COV2.S COVID-19 vaccine or a placebo. Both conserved end residues are part of each CDR3. A D gene is named only where the DNA matches it firmly.

j_gene | v_gene | d_gene | CDR3aa
TRBJ2-7 | TRBV7-2 | NA | CASSWRDGPFYEQYF
TRBJ2-2 | TRBV3-1/TRBV3-2 | NA | CARDGTENTGELFF
TRBJ2-7 | TRBV6-5 | TRBD1 | CASRQGSSYEQYF
TRBJ2-1 | TRBV6-5 | TRBD1 | CASSYYGTGGPHEQFF
TRBJ1-5 | TRBV4-1 | NA | CASSQEGSNQPQHF
TRBJ1-4 | TRBV4-1 | NA | CASSQEPSPNEKLFF
TRBJ2-5 | TRBV28 | NA | CASNTGGGNTETQYF
TRBJ1-1 | TRBV30 | NA | CAWSRRVGFEAFF
TRBJ2-2 | TRBV5-5 | TRBD1 | CASRLTGVGSGELFF
TRBJ2-7 | TRBV27 | NA | CASSETGYEQYF
TRBJ2-2 | TRBV27 | NA | CASRGTTGELFF
TRBJ2-5 | TRBV18 | NA | CASSPLMTQGRETQYF